The rows below give T cell receptor beta chains drawn from one sample of a study of cytomegalovirus exposure and HLA in healthy donors. Using immunoSEQ multiplex PCR, the repertoire was profiled, and TCRdb retains in-frame clones only, with some absent. The sample holds 100,000 or so clones, roughly 88% seen once. Sample: PBMCs. The receptors come from a woman aged 18-30 years in good health and CMV-seronegative. The CDR3 runs from the conserved cysteine through the conserved F or W. A D gene is named only where the DNA matches it firmly. Size is stated for part of the rows, as once, few or many counts, or as a class when the clone is expanded.

v_gene: TRBV7-2; d_gene: -; j_gene: TRBJ2-3; abundance: -; CDR3aa: CASSLQGPDTQYF; CDR3nt: TGTGCCAGCAGCCTCCAGGGTCCAGATACGCAGTATTTT
v_gene: TRBV6-1; d_gene: -; j_gene: TRBJ2-3; abundance: few; CDR3aa: CASSVSGEPSTDTQYF; CDR3nt: TGTGCCAGCAGTGTATCGGGGGAACCTAGCACAGATACGCAGTATTTT
v_gene: TRBV27; d_gene: TRBD1; j_gene: TRBJ1-2; abundance: -; CDR3aa: CASSLYSRGTAYGYTF; CDR3nt: TGTGCCAGCAGTTTATACTCTCGGGGGACAGCCTATGGCTACACCTTC
v_gene: TRBV9; d_gene: TRBD2; j_gene: TRBJ2-1; abundance: -; CDR3aa: CASSVWTSGSNEQFF; CDR3nt: TGTGCCAGCAGCGTGTGGACTAGCGGGAGCAATGAGCAGTTCTTC
v_gene: TRBV30; d_gene: -; j_gene: TRBJ2-7; abundance: -; CDR3aa: CAWSSPLQQYF; CDR3nt: TGTGCCTGGAGCTCCCCTCTCCAGCAGTACTTC
v_gene: TRBV7-8; d_gene: TRBD2; j_gene: TRBJ2-4; abundance: -; CDR3aa: CASSPQRLAGGPSGIQYF; CDR3nt: TGTGCCAGCAGCCCGCAACGGCTGGCGGGAGGGCCCTCGGGCATTCAGTACTTC
v_gene: TRBV6-4; d_gene: -; j_gene: TRBJ2-3; abundance: -; CDR3aa: CASGTGDPSTDTQYF; CDR3nt: TGTGCCAGCGGGACGGGAGACCCTAGCACAGATACGCAGTATTTT
v_gene: TRBV7-6; d_gene: TRBD2; j_gene: TRBJ2-7; abundance: once; CDR3aa: CASSLRSGGAAEQYF; CDR3nt: TGTGCCAGCAGCTTACGTAGCGGGGGGGCCGCCGAGCAGTACTTC
v_gene: TRBV27; d_gene: -; j_gene: TRBJ2-3; abundance: once; CDR3aa: CASSLTGTPLTDTQYF; CDR3nt: TGTGCCAGCAGTTTAACCGGGACACCACTGACAGATACGCAGTATTTT
v_gene: TRBV6-1; d_gene: -; j_gene: TRBJ2-7; abundance: -; CDR3aa: CASSEGQVGYEQYF; CDR3nt: TGTGCCAGCAGTGAAGGTCAGGTTGGCTACGAGCAGTACTTC
v_gene: TRBV7-2; d_gene: TRBD2; j_gene: TRBJ2-1; abundance: -; CDR3aa: CASSLALGTSGGGYNEQFF; CDR3nt: TGTGCCAGCAGCTTAGCGCTCGGGACTAGCGGGGGGGGTTACAATGAGCAGTTCTTC
v_gene: TRBV5-4; d_gene: TRBD1; j_gene: TRBJ1-2; abundance: -; CDR3aa: CASSRDRGKAYGYTF; CDR3nt: TGTGCCAGCAGCAGGGACAGGGGGAAGGCCTATGGCTACACCTTC
v_gene: TRBV5-1; d_gene: TRBD1; j_gene: TRBJ2-7; abundance: once; CDR3aa: CASSLVTGEDSYEQYF; CDR3nt: TGCGCCAGCAGCTTAGTGACAGGGGAAGACTCCTACGAGCAGTACTTC
v_gene: TRBV27; d_gene: -; j_gene: TRBJ1-1; abundance: -; CDR3aa: CASSSPVRGADEAFF; CDR3nt: TGTGCCAGCAGTTCCCCCGTACGGGGGGCCGATGAAGCTTTCTTT
v_gene: TRBV30; d_gene: TRBD2; j_gene: TRBJ2-1; abundance: -; CDR3aa: CAWSVSDAGGPIF; CDR3nt: TGTGCCTGGAGTGTTTCTGACGCGGGAGGGCCAATCTTC
v_gene: TRBV7-9; d_gene: -; j_gene: TRBJ2-3; abundance: -; CDR3aa: CASSLLSDTQYF; CDR3nt: TGTGCCAGCAGCCTACTCTCGGATACGCAGTATTTT
v_gene: TRBV19; d_gene: -; j_gene: TRBJ2-3; abundance: -; CDR3aa: CASRGGLMARKLADTQYF; CDR3nt: TGTGCCAGTAGGGGGGGACTCATGGCCCGAAAACTCGCAGATACGCAGTATTTT
v_gene: TRBV19; d_gene: -; j_gene: TRBJ2-3; abundance: -; CDR3aa: CASSIDASTDTQYF; CDR3nt: TGTGCCAGTAGTATAGATGCGTCGACAGATACGCAGTATTTT
v_gene: TRBV7-2; d_gene: TRBD1; j_gene: TRBJ1-5; abundance: -; CDR3aa: CASSLVGGGGNQPQHF; CDR3nt: TGTGCCAGCAGCTTAGTCGGAGGGGGCGGCAATCAGCCCCAGCATTTT
v_gene: TRBV2; d_gene: TRBD2; j_gene: TRBJ2-1; abundance: -; CDR3aa: CASSPRTSGPGNEQFF; CDR3nt: TGTGCCAGCAGTCCCCGGACTAGCGGACCGGGCAATGAGCAGTTCTTC
v_gene: TRBV29-1; d_gene: -; j_gene: TRBJ2-7; abundance: -; CDR3aa: CSVEDPGRGRYEQYF; CDR3nt: TGCAGCGTTGAAGATCCCGGCAGGGGACGTTACGAGCAGTACTTC
v_gene: TRBV4-1; d_gene: -; j_gene: TRBJ2-3; abundance: -; CDR3aa: CASSQSGNPFSTDTQYF; CDR3nt: TGCGCCAGCAGCCAGTCAGGGAACCCTTTTTCCACAGATACGCAGTATTTT
v_gene: TRBV4-3; d_gene: -; j_gene: TRBJ2-7; abundance: -; CDR3aa: CASSQDLRVRGYEQYF; CDR3nt: TGCGCCAGCAGCCAAGATTTGCGCGTGCGCGGCTACGAGCAGTACTTC
v_gene: TRBV28; d_gene: -; j_gene: TRBJ2-1; abundance: -; CDR3aa: CASSLRGRFQFF; CDR3nt: TGTGCCAGCAGTTTGAGAGGGAGATTTCAGTTCTTC
v_gene: TRBV19; d_gene: -; j_gene: TRBJ1-4; abundance: few; CDR3aa: CASGLTNEKLFF; CDR3nt: TGTGCCAGTGGGCTAACTAATGAAAAACTGTTTTTT
v_gene: TRBV5-4; d_gene: TRBD2; j_gene: TRBJ2-1; abundance: -; CDR3aa: CASSDLAGEQFF; CDR3nt: TGTGCCAGCAGCGACTTAGCGGGGGAGCAGTTCTTC
v_gene: TRBV7-3; d_gene: -; j_gene: TRBJ1-1; abundance: few; CDR3aa: CASSPGTVIMNTEAFF; CDR3nt: TGTGCCAGCAGCCCCGGGACTGTTATTATGAACACTGAAGCTTTCTTT
v_gene: TRBV4-3; d_gene: TRBD2; j_gene: TRBJ2-1; abundance: -; CDR3aa: CASSHLAGTSSYNEQFF; CDR3nt: TGCGCCAGCAGCCACCTAGCCGGGACTAGCTCCTACAATGAGCAGTTCTTC
v_gene: TRBV7-9; d_gene: -; j_gene: TRBJ2-3; abundance: -; CDR3aa: CASSHRDQGPTDTQYF; CDR3nt: TGTGCCAGCAGCCACCGGGATCAGGGGCCCACAGATACGCAGTATTTT
v_gene: TRBV30; d_gene: -; j_gene: TRBJ2-6; abundance: -; CDR3aa: CAWSVLGSGANVLTF; CDR3nt: TGTGCCTGGAGTGTACTCGGCTCTGGGGCCAACGTCCTGACTTTC
v_gene: TRBV7-9; d_gene: TRBD1; j_gene: TRBJ1-2; abundance: -; CDR3aa: CASSQGTVQGGYGYTF; CDR3nt: TGTGCCAGCAGCCAAGGGACAGTCCAAGGTGGCTATGGCTACACCTTC
v_gene: TRBV9; d_gene: -; j_gene: TRBJ2-3; abundance: -; CDR3aa: CASSLLGEDTQYF; CDR3nt: TGTGCCAGCAGCCTCCTCGGAGAAGATACGCAGTATTTT
v_gene: TRBV28; d_gene: -; j_gene: TRBJ1-1; abundance: -; CDR3aa: CASSTGVEVEAFF; CDR3nt: TGTGCCAGCAGCACGGGCGTGGAGGTTGAAGCTTTCTTT
v_gene: TRBV5-6; d_gene: -; j_gene: TRBJ2-7; abundance: -; CDR3aa: CASSRRVRPIAYEQYF; CDR3nt: TGTGCCAGCTCTAGGAGAGTGAGGCCTATAGCCTACGAGCAGTACTTC
v_gene: TRBV5-6; d_gene: -; j_gene: TRBJ2-3; abundance: -; CDR3aa: CASSLEETSVNTDTQYF; CDR3nt: TGTGCCAGCAGCTTGGAGGAGACCTCTGTCAACACAGATACGCAGTATTTT
v_gene: TRBV5-4; d_gene: -; j_gene: TRBJ2-3; abundance: -; CDR3aa: CASSLAGRPSTDTQYF; CDR3nt: TGTGCCAGCAGCTTGGCGGGAAGACCTAGCACAGATACGCAGTATTTT
v_gene: TRBV27; d_gene: -; j_gene: TRBJ2-1; abundance: -; CDR3aa: CASSLGRTYNEQFF; CDR3nt: TGTGCCAGCAGTTTGGGCCGAACCTACAATGAGCAGTTCTTC
v_gene: TRBV30; d_gene: -; j_gene: TRBJ2-2; abundance: -; CDR3aa: CAWRQGNTGELFF; CDR3nt: TGTGCCTGGAGACAGGGTAACACCGGGGAGCTGTTTTTT
v_gene: TRBV6-5; d_gene: TRBD1; j_gene: TRBJ1-1; abundance: few; CDR3aa: CASSYNRGRANTEAFF; CDR3nt: TGTGCCAGCAGTTACAACAGGGGGCGGGCGAACACTGAAGCTTTCTTT
v_gene: TRBV18; d_gene: -; j_gene: TRBJ2-7; abundance: -; CDR3aa: CASSPTGESPYEQYF; CDR3nt: TGTGCCAGCTCACCTACAGGAGAGTCCCCCTACGAGCAGTACTTC